This T cell receptor beta chain was obtained from a study of blood T cell repertoires in COVID-19. About the research overall: PBMCs, B-cell-depleted T cells, or T cells were the source of the cDNA or gDNA that made up the material.

In the original workflow: Amplification of reference gene primers provided the estimated nucleated cell counts. Produced via immunoSEQ multiplex PCR; TCRdb's table is partial and in-frame only. V and J calls and clone size come straight from that table; D and trimming were deduced from the DNA. The sample consists of about 240,000 clones, around 81% of them appearing once. Germline V gene data show CDR1 as LNHDA and CDR2 as SQIVND (reference sequence). J lost 5 bases, V lost 5 bases, and 15 bases had no gene match. The CDR3 is made up of 18 amino acids. The TCR comes from a man aged 25 to 40 who had recovered from COVID-19. What was sequenced was peripheral blood. The V and J genes are TRBV19 and TRBJ2-2; 9 positions agree with TRBD1. The CDR3 sequence: CASSASGTGMGRTGELFF. DNA for the CDR3: TGTGCCAGTAGTGCATCCGGGACAGGGATGGGGCGGACCGGGGAGCTGTTTTTT.